The 13 T cell receptor beta chains presented below share a single source sample, sequenced in a study of monozygotic twins with inflammatory bowel disease. TCRdb re-called the 5' RACE reads; one entry per CDR3 protein, DNA not given. This sample's clone table lists about 300,000 distinct CDR3 sequences. The sample comprised blood. These receptor sequences come from a human donor with ulcerative colitis or Crohn's disease, or a healthy co-twin of an affected twin (not recorded which).

The V and J genes are TRBV27 and TRBJ2-5; TCRdb picks TRBD1, but there is no DNA to check that call. Germline CDR1 is MNHEY and CDR2 is SMNVEV (reference sequence). The CDR3 is 16 amino acids. This CDR3 reads CASSLSGYPPKETQYF.

The gene calls are TRBV30 and TRBJ2-7. CDR1 and CDR2 from the germline V gene are GTSNPN and SVGIG (reference sequence). The CDR3 sequence is 14 residues long. The CDR3 loop reads CAWSPTGRAYEQYF.

The gene calls are TRBV27 and TRBJ2-1. CDR1 and CDR2 from the germline V gene are MNHEY and SMNVEV (reference sequence). CDR3 size: 14 residues. CDR3 region: CASSHRGSYNEQFF.

The chain uses TRBV27 and TRBJ2-2; TCRdb returns TRBD1, unconfirmable since there is no DNA. This CDR3 spans 15 amino acids. The germline CDR1 and CDR2 sequences are MNHEY and SMNVEV (reference sequence). The chain's CDR3 is CASRESGTGIGELFF.

V gene TRBV7-6 combines with J gene TRBJ1-1; absent DNA, TCRdb's TRBD1 call cannot be checked. Germline V gene lookup returns CDR1 SGHVS and CDR2 FNYEAQ. This CDR3 spans 15 amino acids. The CDR3 sequence is CASSPRSGGYTEAFF.

The CDR3 spells CASRLRGGPVGTQYF. V gene TRBV6-1 combines with J gene TRBJ2-5; lacking DNA, the TRBD1 call made by TCRdb goes unchecked. Germline V CDR1 and CDR2: MNHNS, SASEGT. The CDR3 length is 15 residues.

The gene calls are TRBV18 and TRBJ1-5; TCRdb calls TRBD1, which cannot be checked without DNA. CDR3 length: 14 amino acids. The V gene's germline CDR1 is KGHSH and CDR2 LQKENI. CDR3 sequence: CASSPVQGNQPQHF.

The J gene is TRBJ2-2, the V gene TRBV20-1; TCRdb lists TRBD1, though no DNA is available to test this call. The germline CDR1 and CDR2 sequences are DFQATT and SNEGSKA (reference sequence). CDR3 size: 15 residues. CDR3 protein: CSARWARDNTGELFF.

The chain links TRBV30 to TRBJ2-1; TCRdb calls TRBD2, which cannot be checked without DNA. CDR3 length: 12 amino acids. The germline V gene has CDR1 GTSNPN and CDR2 SVGIG (reference sequence). This CDR3 reads CAWSFGSHEQFF.

The chain carries TRBV4-3 and TRBJ2-7; TCRdb names TRBD2, which stays unverified in the absence of DNA. This CDR3 region has 16 residues. Germline V gene data show CDR1 as LGHNA and CDR2 as YSLEER. The CDR3 protein is CASSQDISGGPYEQYF.

The rearrangement joins TRBV6-1 to TRBJ2-4; the TRBD2 assignment by TCRdb is unverifiable without DNA. This CDR3 is built from 16 residues. Germline lookup yields CDR1 MNHNS and CDR2 SASEGT. The CDR3 loop is CASSTTSRVAKNIQYF.

The J gene is TRBJ2-1, the V gene TRBV7-8; TCRdb calls TRBD2, which cannot be checked without DNA. The CDR3 is 15 residues long. Germline lookup yields CDR1 SGHVS and CDR2 FQNEAQ. The CDR3 is CASSFSRTSPGEQFF.

This chain uses TRBV6-1 with TRBJ1-3; as DNA is missing, the TRBD1 call by TCRdb cannot be tested. Germline V gene data show CDR1 as MNHNS and CDR2 as SASEGT. There are 15 residues in the CDR3. CDR3: CASSEAAGFGNTIYF.